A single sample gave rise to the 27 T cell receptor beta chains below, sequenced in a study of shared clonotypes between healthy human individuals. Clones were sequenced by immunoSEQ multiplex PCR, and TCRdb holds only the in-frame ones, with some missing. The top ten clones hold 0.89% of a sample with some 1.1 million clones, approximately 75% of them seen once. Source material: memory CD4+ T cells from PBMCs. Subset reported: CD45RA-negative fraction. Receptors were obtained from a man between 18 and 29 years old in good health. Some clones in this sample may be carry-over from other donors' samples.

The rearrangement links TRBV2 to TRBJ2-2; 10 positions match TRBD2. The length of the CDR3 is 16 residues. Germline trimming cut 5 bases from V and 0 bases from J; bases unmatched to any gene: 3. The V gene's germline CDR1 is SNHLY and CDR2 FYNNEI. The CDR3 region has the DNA TGTGCCAGCAGTCTCGGACTAGCGGCGAACACCGGGGAGCTGTTTTTT. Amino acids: CASSLGLAANTGELFF. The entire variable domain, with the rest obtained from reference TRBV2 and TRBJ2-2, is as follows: EPEVTQTPSHQVTQMGQEVILRCVPISNHLYFYWYRQILGQKVEFLVSFYNNEISEKSEIFDDQFSVERPDGSNFTLKIRSTKLEDSAMYFCASSLGLAANTGELFFGEGSRLTVL.

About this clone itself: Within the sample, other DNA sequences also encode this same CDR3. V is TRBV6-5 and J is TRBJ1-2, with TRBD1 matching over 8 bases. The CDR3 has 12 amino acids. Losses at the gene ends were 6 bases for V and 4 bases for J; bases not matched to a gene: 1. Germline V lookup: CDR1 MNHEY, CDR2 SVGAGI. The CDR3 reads CASRGTGYGYTF. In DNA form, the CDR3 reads TGTGCCAGCAGGGGGACAGGCTATGGCTACACCTTC.

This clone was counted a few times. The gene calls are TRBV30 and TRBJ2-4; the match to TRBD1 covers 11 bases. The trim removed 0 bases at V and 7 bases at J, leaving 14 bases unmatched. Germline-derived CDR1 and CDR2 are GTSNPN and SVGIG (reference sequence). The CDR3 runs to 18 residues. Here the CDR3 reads CAWSVLRWTGGLSNIQYF. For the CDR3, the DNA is TGTGCCTGGAGTGTACTAAGATGGACAGGGGGCCTATCCAACATTCAGTACTTC.

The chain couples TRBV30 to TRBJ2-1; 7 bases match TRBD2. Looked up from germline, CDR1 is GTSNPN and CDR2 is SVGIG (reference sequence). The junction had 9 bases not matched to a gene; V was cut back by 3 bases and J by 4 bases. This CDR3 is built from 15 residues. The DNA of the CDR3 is TGTGCCTGGAGGCCGGGGGGAGCGGGTTACAATGAGCAGTTCTTC. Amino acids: CAWRPGGAGYNEQFF.

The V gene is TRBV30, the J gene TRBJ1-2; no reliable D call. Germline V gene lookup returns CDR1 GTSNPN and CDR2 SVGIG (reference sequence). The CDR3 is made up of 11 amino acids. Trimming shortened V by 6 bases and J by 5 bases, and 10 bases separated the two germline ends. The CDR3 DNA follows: TGTGCCTGTTTAAAAACGTATGGCTACACCTTC. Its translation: CACLKTYGYTF.

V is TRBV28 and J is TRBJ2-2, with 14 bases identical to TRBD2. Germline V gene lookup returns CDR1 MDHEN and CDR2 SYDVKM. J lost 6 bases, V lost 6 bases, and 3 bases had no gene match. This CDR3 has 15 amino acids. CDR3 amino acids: CASSLGLAGAGELFF. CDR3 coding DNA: TGTGCCAGCAGCCTGGGACTAGCGGGAGCCGGGGAGCTGTTTTTT.

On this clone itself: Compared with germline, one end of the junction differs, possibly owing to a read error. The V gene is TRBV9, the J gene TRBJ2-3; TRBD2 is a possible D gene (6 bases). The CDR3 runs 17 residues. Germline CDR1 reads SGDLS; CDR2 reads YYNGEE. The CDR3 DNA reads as TGTGCCTGCAGCGTAGGTCCCACTAGCCCCGTCACAGATACGCAGTATTTT. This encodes CACSVGPTSPVTDTQYF.

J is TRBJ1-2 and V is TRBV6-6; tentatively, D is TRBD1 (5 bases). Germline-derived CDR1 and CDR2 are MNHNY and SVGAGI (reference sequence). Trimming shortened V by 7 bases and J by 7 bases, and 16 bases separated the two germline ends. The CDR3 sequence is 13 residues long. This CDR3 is CASTRQRETGYTF. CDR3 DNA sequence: TGTGCCAGCACTAGACAGCGAGAAACTGGCTACACCTTC.

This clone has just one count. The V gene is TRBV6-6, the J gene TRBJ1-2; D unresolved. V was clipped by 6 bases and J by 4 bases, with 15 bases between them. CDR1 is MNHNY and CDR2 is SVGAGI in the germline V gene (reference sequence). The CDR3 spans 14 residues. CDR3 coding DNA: TGTGCCAGCAGCCTAGACGGGGAGAGCTATGGCTACACCTTC. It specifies CASSLDGESYGYTF.

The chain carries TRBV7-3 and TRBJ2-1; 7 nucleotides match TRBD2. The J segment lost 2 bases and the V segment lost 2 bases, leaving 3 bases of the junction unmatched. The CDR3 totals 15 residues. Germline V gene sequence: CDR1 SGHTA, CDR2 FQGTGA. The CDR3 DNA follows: TGTGCCAGCAGCTTACTAGCGGCCACCTACAATGAGCAGTTCTTC. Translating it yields CASSLLAATYNEQFF.

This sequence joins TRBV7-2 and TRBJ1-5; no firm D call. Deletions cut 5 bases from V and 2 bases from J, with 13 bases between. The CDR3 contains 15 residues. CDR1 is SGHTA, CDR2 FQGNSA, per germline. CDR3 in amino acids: CASSRGGSGNQPQHF. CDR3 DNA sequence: TGTGCCAGCAGCCGAGGCGGTAGTGGCAATCAGCCCCAGCATTTT.

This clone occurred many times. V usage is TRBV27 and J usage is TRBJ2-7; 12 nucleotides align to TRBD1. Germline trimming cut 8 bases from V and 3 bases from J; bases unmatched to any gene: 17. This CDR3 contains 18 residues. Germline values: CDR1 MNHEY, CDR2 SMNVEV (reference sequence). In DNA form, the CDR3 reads TGTGCCAGCTCCCCCCGGGGACAGGGGGCTTCCTCGCGCTACGAGCAGTACTTC. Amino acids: CASSPRGQGASSRYEQYF.

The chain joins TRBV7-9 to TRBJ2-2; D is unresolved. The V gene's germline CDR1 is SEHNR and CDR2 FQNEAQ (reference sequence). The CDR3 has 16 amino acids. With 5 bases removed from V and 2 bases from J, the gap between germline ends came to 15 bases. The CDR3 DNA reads TGTGCCAGCAGCCCTCCGGGTGGGTTCAACACCGGGGAGCTGTTTTTT. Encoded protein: CASSPPGGFNTGELFF.

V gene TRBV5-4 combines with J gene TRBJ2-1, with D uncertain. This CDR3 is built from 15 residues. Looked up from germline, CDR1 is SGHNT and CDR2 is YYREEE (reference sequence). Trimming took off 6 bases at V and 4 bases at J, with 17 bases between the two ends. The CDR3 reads CASTIRATGYNEQFF. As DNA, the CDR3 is TGTGCCAGCACCATCCGGGCGACCGGTTACAATGAGCAGTTCTTC.

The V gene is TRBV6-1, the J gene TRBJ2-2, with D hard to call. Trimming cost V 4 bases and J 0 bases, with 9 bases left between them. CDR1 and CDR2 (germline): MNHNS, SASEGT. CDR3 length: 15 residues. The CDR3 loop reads CASSGKLANTGELFF. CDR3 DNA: TGTGCCAGCAGTGGGAAGTTGGCGAACACCGGGGAGCTGTTTTTT.

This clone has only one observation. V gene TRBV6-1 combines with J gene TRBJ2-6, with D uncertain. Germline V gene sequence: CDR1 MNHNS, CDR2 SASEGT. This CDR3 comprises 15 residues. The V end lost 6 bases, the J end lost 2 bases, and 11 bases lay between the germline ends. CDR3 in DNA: TGTGCCAGCAGGCCAACAGAAGCTGGGGCCAACGTCCTGACTTTC. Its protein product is CASRPTEAGANVLTF.

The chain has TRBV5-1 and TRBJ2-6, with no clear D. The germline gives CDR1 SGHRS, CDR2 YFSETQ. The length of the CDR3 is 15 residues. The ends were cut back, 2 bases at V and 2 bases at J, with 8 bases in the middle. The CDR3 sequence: CASSLLTTGANVLTF. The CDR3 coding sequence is TGCGCCAGCAGCTTACTGACAACTGGGGCCAACGTCCTGACTTTC.

CDR3 DNA sequence: TGTGCCTGGAGTGTAGGGGGATACCAATTATCCTACAATGAGCAGTTCTTC. Encoded protein: CAWSVGGYQLSYNEQFF. The chain carries TRBV30 and TRBJ2-1, with D possibly TRBD1 on 6 matching bases. V lost 0 bases and J lost 1, with 16 bases in between. This CDR3 region has 17 residues. Germline CDR1 GTSNPN, CDR2 SVGIG (reference sequence).

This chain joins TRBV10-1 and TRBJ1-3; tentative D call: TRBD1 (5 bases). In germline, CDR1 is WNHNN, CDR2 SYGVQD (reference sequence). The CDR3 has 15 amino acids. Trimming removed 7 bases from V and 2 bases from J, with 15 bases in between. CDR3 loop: CASTRQGRTGNTIYF. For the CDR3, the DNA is TGCGCCAGCACCCGGCAGGGTCGTACTGGAAACACCATATATTTT.

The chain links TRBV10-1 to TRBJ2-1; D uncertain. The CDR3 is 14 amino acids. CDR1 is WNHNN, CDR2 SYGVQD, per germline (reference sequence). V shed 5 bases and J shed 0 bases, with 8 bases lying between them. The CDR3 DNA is TGCGCCAGCAGTCCGAGCCCCTCCTACAATGAGCAGTTCTTC. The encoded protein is CASSPSPSYNEQFF.

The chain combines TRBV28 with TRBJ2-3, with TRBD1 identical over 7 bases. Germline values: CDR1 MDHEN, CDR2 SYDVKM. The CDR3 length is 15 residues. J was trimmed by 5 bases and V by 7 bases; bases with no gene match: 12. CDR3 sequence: CASIPTGTVKDTQYF. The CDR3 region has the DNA TGTGCCAGCATCCCTACAGGGACAGTTAAAGATACGCAGTATTTT.

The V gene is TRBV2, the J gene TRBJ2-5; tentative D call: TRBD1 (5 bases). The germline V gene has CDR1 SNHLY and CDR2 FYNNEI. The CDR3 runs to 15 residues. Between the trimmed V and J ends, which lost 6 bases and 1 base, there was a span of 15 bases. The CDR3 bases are TGTGCCAGCAGGGACCCCAGGGTATTCCAAGAGACCCAGTACTTC. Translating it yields CASRDPRVFQETQYF. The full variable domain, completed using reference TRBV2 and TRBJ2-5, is EPEVTQTPSHQVTQMGQEVILRCVPISNHLYFYWYRQILGQKVEFLVSFYNNEISEKSEIFDDQFSVERPDGSNFTLKIRSTKLEDSAMYFCASRDPRVFQETQYFGPGTRLLVL.

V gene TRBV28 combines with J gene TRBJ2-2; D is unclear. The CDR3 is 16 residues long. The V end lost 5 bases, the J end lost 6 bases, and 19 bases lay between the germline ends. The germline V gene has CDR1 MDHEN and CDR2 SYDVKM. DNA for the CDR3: TGTGCCAGCAGTACTATTTCAAGTTTAGTTGCCGGGGAGCTGTTTTTT. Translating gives CASSTISSLVAGELFF.

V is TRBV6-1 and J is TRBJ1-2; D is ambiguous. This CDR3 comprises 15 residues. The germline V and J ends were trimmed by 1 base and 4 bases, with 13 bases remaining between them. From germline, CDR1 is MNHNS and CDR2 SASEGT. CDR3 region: CASSEVPSGPYGYTF. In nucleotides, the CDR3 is TGTGCCAGCAGTGAAGTACCGTCAGGCCCCTATGGCTACACCTTC.

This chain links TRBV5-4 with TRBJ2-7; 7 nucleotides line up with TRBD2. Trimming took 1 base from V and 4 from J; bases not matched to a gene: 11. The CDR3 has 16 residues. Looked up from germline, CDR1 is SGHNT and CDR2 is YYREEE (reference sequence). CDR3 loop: CASSLSVASGRYEQYF. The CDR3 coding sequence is TGTGCCAGCAGCTTGTCCGTTGCTAGCGGAAGGTACGAGCAGTACTTC.

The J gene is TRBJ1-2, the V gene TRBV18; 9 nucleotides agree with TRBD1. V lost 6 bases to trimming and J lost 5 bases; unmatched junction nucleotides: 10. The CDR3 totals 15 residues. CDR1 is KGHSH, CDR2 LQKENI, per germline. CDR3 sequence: CASSPSDRGGYGYTF. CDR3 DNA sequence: TGTGCCAGCTCGCCCTCGGACAGGGGAGGATATGGCTACACCTTC.

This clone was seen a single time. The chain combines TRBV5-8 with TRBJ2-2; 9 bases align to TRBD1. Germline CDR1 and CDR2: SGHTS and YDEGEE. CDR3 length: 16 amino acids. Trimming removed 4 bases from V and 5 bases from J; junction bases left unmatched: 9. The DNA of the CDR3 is TGTGCCAGCAGCAGCCTAGGACAGGGGAGGACCGGGGAGCTGTTTTTT. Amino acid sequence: CASSSLGQGRTGELFF.